This T cell receptor beta chain was identified in a study of cytomegalovirus exposure and HLA in healthy donors. Findings and limits, study-wide: Researchers reported that a few CMV-associated chains were confirmed in vitro as CMV antigen-specific. Reports showed the classifier diagnosing cytomegalovirus status with high specificity and sensitivity.

Separate from the approximately 670-subject first cohort was the roughly 130-subject validation cohort, to which the donors belonged. As to this clone: No antigen is known for it.

The CDR3 is 11 amino acids. The V end lost 6 bases, the J end lost 1 base, and 3 bases lay between the germline ends. Germline CDR1 and CDR2: MGHDK and SYGVNS. Sequencing was performed with immunoSEQ multiplex PCR; in TCRdb, only in-frame clones are kept and a portion is missing. The sample yields over 110,000 clones, around 84% seen once. The receptor's source is a man aged 18 to 30 in good health and CMV-seropositive. J is TRBJ1-1 and V is TRBV25-1; no reliable D call. The source material was PBMCs. The CDR3 coding sequence is TGTGCCAGCAGGCGGAACACTGAAGCTTTCTTT. Protein sequence: CASRRNTEAFF.